The clone carrying this T cell receptor beta chain has more than one count but fewer than ten. Its antigen is not known. This sample is drawn from a study of T cells in Graves' hyperthyroidism and ophthalmopathy. From RNA transcripts, TCR beta CDR3 regions were amplified. The TCR CDR3 was amplified in a first-round RT-PCR using the HTBI primer set. TCRdb processed the multiplex PCR reads anew with MiXCR; each CDR3 protein has one entry. This table holds about 270,000 distinct CDR3 sequences, roughly 20% found once. General observations from the study: Clonotypes that were expanded in thyroid above 0.001 mostly appeared in blood too.

Clinical symptoms, serum thyroxine and TRAb, thyroid ultrasound and orbital computed tomography together formed the diagnostic basis. The germline V and J ends were trimmed by 0 bases and 3 bases, with 13 bases remaining between them. The length of the CDR3 is 16 residues. CDR1 is SEHNR, CDR2 FQNEAQ, per germline (reference sequence). Sequences were obtained from blood. V and J are TRBV7-9 and TRBJ2-3; TRBD2 is a possible D gene (5 bases). This TCR came from a man under 40 with Graves' ophthalmopathy. CDR3: CASSLARAAWTDTQYF. The CDR3 DNA reads as TGTGCCAGCAGCTTAGCGAGGGCAGCGTGGACAGATACGCAGTATTTT.